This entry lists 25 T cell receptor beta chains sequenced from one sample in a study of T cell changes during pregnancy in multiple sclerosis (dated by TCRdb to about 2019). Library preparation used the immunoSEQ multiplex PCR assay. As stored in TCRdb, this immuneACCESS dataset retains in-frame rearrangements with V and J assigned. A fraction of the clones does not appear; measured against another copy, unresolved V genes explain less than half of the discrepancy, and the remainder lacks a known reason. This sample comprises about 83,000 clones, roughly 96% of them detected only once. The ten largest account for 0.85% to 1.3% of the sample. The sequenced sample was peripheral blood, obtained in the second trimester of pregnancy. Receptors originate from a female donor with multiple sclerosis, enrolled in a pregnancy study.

The DNA for the CDR3 is TGTGCCAGCAGTTCCCAGGGTGGGGTAGATACGCAGTATTTT. Translation gives CASSSQGGVDTQYF. The rearrangement links TRBV27 to TRBJ2-3; weak D call: TRBD1 (5 bases). V lost 4 bases to trimming and J lost 5 bases, with 13 bases between them. CDR3 length: 14 amino acids. Germline V lookup: CDR1 MNHEY, CDR2 SMNVEV (reference sequence).

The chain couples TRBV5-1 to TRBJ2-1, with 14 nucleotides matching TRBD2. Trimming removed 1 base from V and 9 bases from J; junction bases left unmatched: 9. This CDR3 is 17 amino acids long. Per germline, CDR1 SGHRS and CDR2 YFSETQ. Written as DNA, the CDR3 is TGCGCCAGCAGCTTGCCCATGACTAGCGGGAGGGCCAGTGAGCAGTTCTTC. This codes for CASSLPMTSGRASEQFF.

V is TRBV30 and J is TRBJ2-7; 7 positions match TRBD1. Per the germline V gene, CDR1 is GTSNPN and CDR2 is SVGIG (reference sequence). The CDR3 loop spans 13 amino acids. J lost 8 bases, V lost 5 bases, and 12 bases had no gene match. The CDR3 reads CAWFREGANQQYF. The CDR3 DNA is TGTGCCTGGTTTCGAGAGGGGGCAAACCAGCAGTACTTC.

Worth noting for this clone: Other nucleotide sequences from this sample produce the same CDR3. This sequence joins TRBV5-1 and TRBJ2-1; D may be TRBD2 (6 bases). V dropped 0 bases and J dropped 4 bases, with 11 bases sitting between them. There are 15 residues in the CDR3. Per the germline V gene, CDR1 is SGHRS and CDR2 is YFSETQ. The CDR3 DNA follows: TGCGCCAGCAGCTTGGTTGGTAGCGGTTACAATGAGCAGTTCTTC. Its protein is CASSLVGSGYNEQFF.

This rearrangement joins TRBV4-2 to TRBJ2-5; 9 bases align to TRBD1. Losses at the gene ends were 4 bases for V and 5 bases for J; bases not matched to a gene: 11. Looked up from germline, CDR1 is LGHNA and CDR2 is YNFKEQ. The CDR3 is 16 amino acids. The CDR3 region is CASSPWDRVRWETQYF. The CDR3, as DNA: TGTGCCAGCAGCCCTTGGGACAGGGTAAGATGGGAGACCCAGTACTTC.

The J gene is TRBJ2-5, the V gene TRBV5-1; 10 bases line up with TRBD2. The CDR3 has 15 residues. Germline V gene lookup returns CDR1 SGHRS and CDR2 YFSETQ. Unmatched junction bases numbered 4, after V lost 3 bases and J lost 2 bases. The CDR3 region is CASSSTSGRQETQYF. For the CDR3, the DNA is TGCGCCAGCAGCTCGACTAGCGGGCGGCAAGAGACCCAGTACTTC.

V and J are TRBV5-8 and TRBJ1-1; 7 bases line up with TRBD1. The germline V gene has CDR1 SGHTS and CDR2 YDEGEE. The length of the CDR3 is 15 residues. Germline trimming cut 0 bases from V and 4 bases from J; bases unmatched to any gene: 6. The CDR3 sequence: CASSLGTGLGTEAFF. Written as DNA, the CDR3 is TGTGCCAGCAGCTTGGGGACAGGACTCGGCACTGAAGCTTTCTTT.

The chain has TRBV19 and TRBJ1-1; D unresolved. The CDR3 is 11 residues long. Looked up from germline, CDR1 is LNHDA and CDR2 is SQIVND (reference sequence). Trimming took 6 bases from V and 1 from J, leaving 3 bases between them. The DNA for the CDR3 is TGTGCCAGTAGACAGAACACTGAAGCTTTCTTT. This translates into CASRQNTEAFF.

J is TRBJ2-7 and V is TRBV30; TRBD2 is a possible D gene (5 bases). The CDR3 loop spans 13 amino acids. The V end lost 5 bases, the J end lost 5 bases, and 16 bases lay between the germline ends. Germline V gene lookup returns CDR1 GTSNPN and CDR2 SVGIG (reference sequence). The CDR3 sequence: CAWASSRSDEQYF. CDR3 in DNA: TGTGCCTGGGCGTCTAGCAGGAGCGACGAGCAGTACTTC.

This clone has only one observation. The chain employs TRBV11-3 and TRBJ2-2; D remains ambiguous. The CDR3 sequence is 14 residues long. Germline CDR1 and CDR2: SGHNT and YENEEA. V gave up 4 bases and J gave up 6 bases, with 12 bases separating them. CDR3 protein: CASSSTPISGELFF. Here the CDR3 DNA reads TGTGCCAGCAGCTCCACCCCTATTTCCGGGGAGCTGTTTTTT.

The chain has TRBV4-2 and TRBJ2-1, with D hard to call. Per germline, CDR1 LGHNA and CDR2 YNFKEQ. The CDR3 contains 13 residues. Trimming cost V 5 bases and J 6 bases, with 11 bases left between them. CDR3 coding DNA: TGTGCCAGCAGCTCCCTAGAAGTCAATGAGCAGTTCTTC. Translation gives CASSSLEVNEQFF.

The CDR3 sequence is CASRATGGIYGYTF. The DNA for the CDR3 is TGTGCCAGCAGAGCGACAGGGGGCATTTATGGCTACACCTTC. The rearrangement uses TRBV6-5 and TRBJ1-2; 10 nucleotides line up with TRBD1. Germline CDR1 and CDR2: MNHEY and SVGAGI. This CDR3 region has 14 residues. The junction had 6 bases not matched to a gene; V was cut back by 6 bases and J by 5 bases.

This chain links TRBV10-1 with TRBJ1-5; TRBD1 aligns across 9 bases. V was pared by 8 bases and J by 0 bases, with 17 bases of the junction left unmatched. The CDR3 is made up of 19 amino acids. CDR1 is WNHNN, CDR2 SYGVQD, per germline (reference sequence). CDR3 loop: CASPGTGTFGVDSNQPQHF. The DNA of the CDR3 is TGCGCCAGCCCCGGGACAGGGACTTTTGGGGTTGATAGCAATCAGCCCCAGCATTTT.

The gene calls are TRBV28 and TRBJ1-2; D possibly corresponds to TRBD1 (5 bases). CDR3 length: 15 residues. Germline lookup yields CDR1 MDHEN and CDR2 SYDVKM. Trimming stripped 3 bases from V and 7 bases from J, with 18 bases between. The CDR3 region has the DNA TGTGCCAGCAGTTTGCGAGGAGGGACTAATCCTGGCTACACCTTC. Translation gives CASSLRGGTNPGYTF.

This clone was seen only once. CDR3 amino acids: CASKGQIYEQYF. The CDR3 DNA reads as TGTGCCAGCAAGGGACAGATCTACGAGCAGTACTTC. The chain is built from TRBV2 and TRBJ2-7, with 7 bases aligning to TRBD1. Germline CDR1 SNHLY, CDR2 FYNNEI. V shed 7 bases and J 3 bases; nucleotides not matched to a gene: 3. The length of the CDR3 is 12 residues.

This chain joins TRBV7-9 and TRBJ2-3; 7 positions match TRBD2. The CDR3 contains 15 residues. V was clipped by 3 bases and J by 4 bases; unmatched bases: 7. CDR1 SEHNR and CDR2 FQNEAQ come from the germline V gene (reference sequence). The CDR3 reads CASSFNSGGADTQYF. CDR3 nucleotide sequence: TGTGCCAGCAGCTTTAATTCGGGAGGAGCAGATACGCAGTATTTT.

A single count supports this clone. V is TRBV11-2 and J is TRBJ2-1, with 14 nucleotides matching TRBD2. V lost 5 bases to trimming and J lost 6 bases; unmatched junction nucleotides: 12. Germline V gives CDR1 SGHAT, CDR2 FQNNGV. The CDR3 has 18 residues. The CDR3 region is CASSQIKRLAGGGNEQFF. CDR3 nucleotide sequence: TGTGCCAGCAGCCAAATCAAAAGACTAGCGGGAGGGGGCAATGAGCAGTTCTTC.

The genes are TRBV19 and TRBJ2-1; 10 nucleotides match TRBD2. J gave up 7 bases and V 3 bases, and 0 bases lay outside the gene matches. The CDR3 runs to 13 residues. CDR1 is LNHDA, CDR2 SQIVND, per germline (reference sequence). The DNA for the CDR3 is TGTGCCAGTAGTATGGGACTAGCGAATGAGCAGTTCTTC. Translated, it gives CASSMGLANEQFF. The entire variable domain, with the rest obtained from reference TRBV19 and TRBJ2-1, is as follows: DGGITQSPKYLFRKEGQNVTLSCEQNLNHDAMYWYRQDPGQGLRLIYYSQIVNDFQKGDIAEGYSVSREKKESFPLTVTSAQKNPTAFYLCASSMGLANEQFFGPGTRLTVL.

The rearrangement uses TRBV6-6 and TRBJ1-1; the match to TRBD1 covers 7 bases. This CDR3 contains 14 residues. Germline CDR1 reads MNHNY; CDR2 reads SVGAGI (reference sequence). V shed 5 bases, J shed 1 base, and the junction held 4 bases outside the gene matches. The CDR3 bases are TGTGCCAGCAGTCAGGGACAGAAGAACACTGAAGCTTTCTTT. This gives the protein CASSQGQKNTEAFF.

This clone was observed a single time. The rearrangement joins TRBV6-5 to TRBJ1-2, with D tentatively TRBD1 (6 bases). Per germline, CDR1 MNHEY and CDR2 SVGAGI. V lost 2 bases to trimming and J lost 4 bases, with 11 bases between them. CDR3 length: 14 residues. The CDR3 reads CASSYALDSYGYTF. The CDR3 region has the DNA TGTGCCAGCAGTTACGCCCTGGACAGCTATGGCTACACCTTC.

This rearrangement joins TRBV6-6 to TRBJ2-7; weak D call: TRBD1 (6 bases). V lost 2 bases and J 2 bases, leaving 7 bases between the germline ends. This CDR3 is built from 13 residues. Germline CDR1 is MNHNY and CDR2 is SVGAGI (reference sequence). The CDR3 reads CASSYGQTYEQYF. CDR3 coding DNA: TGTGCCAGCAGTTACGGACAGACCTACGAGCAGTACTTC.

The CDR3 DNA reads TGCGCCAGCAGCTTGGAGGTAGCGGTCTCCTCCTACGAGCAGTACTTC. Translation gives CASSLEVAVSSYEQYF. The chain combines TRBV5-1 with TRBJ2-7; perhaps TRBD2 as D (6 bases). The CDR3 spans 16 residues. The V end lost 0 bases, the J end lost 0 bases, and 13 bases lay between the germline ends. The germline CDR1 and CDR2 sequences are SGHRS and YFSETQ.

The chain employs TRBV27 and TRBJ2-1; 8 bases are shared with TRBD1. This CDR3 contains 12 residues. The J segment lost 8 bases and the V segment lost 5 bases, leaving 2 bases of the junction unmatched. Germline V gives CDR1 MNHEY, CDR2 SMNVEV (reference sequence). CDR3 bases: TGTGCCAGCAGTCAGGGGGCGGATGAGCAGTTCTTC. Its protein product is CASSQGADEQFF.

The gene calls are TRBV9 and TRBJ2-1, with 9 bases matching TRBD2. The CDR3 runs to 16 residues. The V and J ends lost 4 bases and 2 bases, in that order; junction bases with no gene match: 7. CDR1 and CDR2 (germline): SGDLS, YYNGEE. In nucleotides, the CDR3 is TGTGCCAGCAGCCCCCTAGCGGGAACAGCCTACAATGAGCAGTTCTTC. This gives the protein CASSPLAGTAYNEQFF. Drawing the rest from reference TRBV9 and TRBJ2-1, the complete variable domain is DSGVTQTPKHLITATGQRVTLRCSPRSGDLSVYWYQQSLDQGLQFLIQYYNGEERAKGNILERFSAQQFPDLHSELNLSSLELGDSALYFCASSPLAGTAYNEQFFGPGTRLTVL.

CDR3 coding DNA: TGTGCCAGCAGCGGGCTTGGGGGGAGCTCCTACGAGCAGTACTTC. It yields the protein CASSGLGGSSYEQYF. This chain joins TRBV6-6 and TRBJ2-7; TRBD2 might be the D (6 bases). CDR1 is MNHNY, CDR2 SVGAGI, per germline (reference sequence). With 6 bases removed from V and 0 bases from J, the gap between germline ends came to 15 bases. The CDR3 is 15 amino acids.